A selection of T cell receptor beta chains follows, all from one sample in a study of T cells expressing NK-cell markers. TCRdb reprocessed the 5' RACE reads, with one entry per CDR3 protein and no DNA. This sample contains approximately 150,000 distinct CDR3 sequences. The sample comprised blood T cells: a sorted CD56 or NKG2C T cell subset, CD4+ or CD8+ T cells, or bulk PBMC T cells (not recorded which). All receptors come from a man between 18 and 35 years old in good health. Each CDR3 is given with its conserved first and last residue.

v_call	j_call	cdr3_aa
TRBV2	TRBJ1-4	CASSERPPREGEAFF
TRBV6-1	TRBJ2-2	CASSPGGLGNTGELFF
TRBV14	TRBJ1-2	CASSSGSYGYTF
TRBV5-1	TRBJ1-5	CASSPRPDQPQHF
TRBV24-1	TRBJ2-1	CATSDQAGSSYNEQFF
TRBV14	TRBJ2-3	CASSPMDYSNTDTQYF
TRBV29-1	TRBJ2-2	CSVTGETGELFF
TRBV4-3	TRBJ1-4	CASSQDILGQVNEKLFF
TRBV6-5	TRBJ2-2	CASSYQIPSGSGSGELFF
TRBV18	TRBJ2-1	CASSPPGLARMDEQFF
TRBV7-2	TRBJ2-7	CASSFSSGSSYEQYF
TRBV12-3/TRBV12-4	TRBJ2-1	CASSSRALGREVENEQFF
TRBV23-1	TRBJ2-5	CASTQPGQGGTQYF
TRBV7-8	TRBJ2-7	CASSLDRSAVPTYEQYF
TRBV6-2/TRBV6-3	TRBJ2-1	CASSVSGSSYNEQFF
TRBV6-1	TRBJ2-7	CASSVRTGRVYEQYF
TRBV11-2	TRBJ1-1	CASTSKVMNTEAFF
TRBV7-6	TRBJ2-7	CASSPPPSGSSYEQYF
TRBV5-5	TRBJ2-6	CASSKHTGANVLTF
TRBV28	TRBJ2-2	CASRDASGGYTGELFF
TRBV11-2	TRBJ1-2	CASSLERSGFDYGYTF
TRBV28	TRBJ2-5	CASSLSGEETQYF
TRBV29-1	TRBJ2-5	CSVLGGTPLWETQYF
TRBV12-3/TRBV12-4	TRBJ2-4	CASSPPGPLAKNIQYF
TRBV24-1	TRBJ2-5	CATQGYGETQYF
TRBV4-3	TRBJ2-1	CASSQDMGEQFF